This T cell receptor (beta chain) derives from a study of PD-1 blockade in classical Hodgkin lymphoma. Study results and limitations: Undefined causes, possibly disease activity or prior therapy, underlie the repertoire differences.

Using immunoSEQ multiplex PCR, the repertoire was profiled, and TCRdb retains in-frame clones only, with some absent. The sample carries roughly 70,000 clones, over 90% recorded once. The germline V gene has CDR1 SGDLS and CDR2 YYNGEE. The germline V and J ends were trimmed by 4 bases and 0 bases, with 11 bases remaining between them. The CDR3 is made up of 15 amino acids. To note about this clone: Its specificity is unknown.

Time point specified: newly diagnosed, previously untreated cHL patient sample. The sequenced material came from peripheral blood mononuclear cells (PBMCs). The V and J genes are TRBV9 and TRBJ1-5, with a tentative D call TRBD1 (6 bases). The sequence was obtained from a human donor with classical Hodgkin lymphoma. CDR3 sequence: CASSLQGYSNQPQHF. The CDR3 coding sequence is TGTGCCAGCAGCCTACAGGGATATAGCAATCAGCCCCAGCATTTT.